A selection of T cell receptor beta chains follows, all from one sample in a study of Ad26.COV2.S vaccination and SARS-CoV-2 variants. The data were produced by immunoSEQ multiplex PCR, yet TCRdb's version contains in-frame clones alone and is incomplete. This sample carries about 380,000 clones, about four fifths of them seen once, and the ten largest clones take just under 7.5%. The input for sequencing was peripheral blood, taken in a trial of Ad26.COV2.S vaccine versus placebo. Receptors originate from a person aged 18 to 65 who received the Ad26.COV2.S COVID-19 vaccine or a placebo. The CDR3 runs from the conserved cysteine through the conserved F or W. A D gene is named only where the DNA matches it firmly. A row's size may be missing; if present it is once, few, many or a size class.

CDR3 protein: CASSPSRTSYGYTF
CDR3 DNA: TGTGCCAGCAGTCCTTCCAGGACCTCCTATGGCTACACCTTC
D gene: .
CDR3 length: 14
V gene: TRBV27
clone size: .
J gene: TRBJ1-2

CDR3 protein: CATSRDPSREKLFF
CDR3 DNA: TGTGCCACCAGCAGAGATCCCAGTAGAGAAAAACTGTTTTTT
D gene: .
CDR3 length: 14
V gene: TRBV15
clone size: .
J gene: TRBJ1-4

CDR3 protein: CASSGTGTGKRLLSYEQYF
CDR3 DNA: TGCGCCAGCAGCGGAACCGGGACCGGCAAGCGCTTGCTTTCCTACGAGCAGTACTTC
D gene: .
CDR3 length: 19
V gene: TRBV5-1
clone size: .
J gene: TRBJ2-7

CDR3 protein: CSAFTGGKLFF
CDR3 DNA: TGCAGTGCTTTTACAGGGGGAAAACTGTTTTTT
D gene: TRBD1
CDR3 length: 11
V gene: TRBV20-1
clone size: .
J gene: TRBJ1-4

CDR3 protein: CASSIGVAGELFF
CDR3 DNA: TGTGCCAGCAGTATCGGCGTCGCGGGGGAGCTGTTTTTT
D gene: .
CDR3 length: 13
V gene: TRBV28
clone size: .
J gene: TRBJ2-2

CDR3 protein: CASSLWGAHGDTQYF
CDR3 DNA: TGTGCCAGCAGCCTGTGGGGGGCCCATGGAGATACGCAGTATTTT
D gene: .
CDR3 length: 15
V gene: TRBV9
clone size: .
J gene: TRBJ2-3

CDR3 protein: CASSYSGGRELFF
CDR3 DNA: TGTGCCAGCAGTTACTCTGGAGGCCGGGAGCTGTTTTTT
D gene: .
CDR3 length: 13
V gene: TRBV6-5
clone size: .
J gene: TRBJ2-2

CDR3 protein: CAWSTGSGREAFF
CDR3 DNA: TGTGCCTGGAGTACGGGGAGTGGACGTGAAGCTTTCTTT
D gene: .
CDR3 length: 13
V gene: TRBV30
clone size: .
J gene: TRBJ1-1

CDR3 protein: CASSYLDASYEQYF
CDR3 DNA: TGTGCCAGCAGTTACTTGGACGCCTCCTACGAGCAGTACTTC
D gene: .
CDR3 length: 14
V gene: TRBV6-6
clone size: .
J gene: TRBJ2-7

CDR3 protein: CASSPSLAGSAKNIQYF
CDR3 DNA: TGTGCCAGTAGTCCTTCTTTAGCGGGGTCAGCCAAAAACATTCAGTACTTC
D gene: TRBD2
CDR3 length: 17
V gene: TRBV19
clone size: .
J gene: TRBJ2-4

CDR3 protein: CASSRTENTDTQYF
CDR3 DNA: TGTGCCAGCAGCCGGACAGAGAACACAGATACGCAGTATTTT
D gene: .
CDR3 length: 14
V gene: TRBV9
clone size: .
J gene: TRBJ2-3

CDR3 protein: CASSSGQYSSYNEQFF
CDR3 DNA: TGTGCCAGCAGCTCGGGACAGTACAGCTCCTACAATGAGCAGTTCTTC
D gene: TRBD1
CDR3 length: 16
V gene: TRBV7-8
clone size: .
J gene: TRBJ2-1

CDR3 protein: CASRSRDHNEQFF
CDR3 DNA: TGTGCCAGCCGTTCGAGGGATCACAATGAGCAGTTCTTC
D gene: .
CDR3 length: 13
V gene: TRBV11-3
clone size: .
J gene: TRBJ2-1

CDR3 protein: CATSRGGQRYGYTF
CDR3 DNA: TGTGCCACCAGCAGAGGTGGACAGAGATATGGCTACACCTTC
D gene: .
CDR3 length: 14
V gene: TRBV15
clone size: .
J gene: TRBJ1-2

CDR3 protein: CASSEAWRNTEAFF
CDR3 DNA: TGTGCCAGCAGTGAAGCGTGGAGGAATACTGAAGCTTTCTTT
D gene: .
CDR3 length: 14
V gene: TRBV6-1
clone size: once
J gene: TRBJ1-1

CDR3 protein: CASKGQGHSNQPQHF
CDR3 DNA: TGTGCCAGCAAGGGACAGGGGCATAGCAATCAGCCCCAGCATTTT
D gene: TRBD1
CDR3 length: 15
V gene: TRBV2
clone size: .
J gene: TRBJ1-5

CDR3 protein: CASSPTSGGAHEQFF
CDR3 DNA: TGTGCCAGCAGTCCGACTAGCGGGGGGGCGCATGAGCAGTTCTTC
D gene: TRBD2
CDR3 length: 15
V gene: TRBV6-5
clone size: .
J gene: TRBJ2-1

CDR3 protein: CASSVRGREEKLFF
CDR3 DNA: TGTGCCAGCAGTGTGCGGGGGCGAGAGGAAAAACTGTTTTTT
D gene: .
CDR3 length: 14
V gene: TRBV2
clone size: once
J gene: TRBJ1-4

CDR3 protein: CASRPTSGGGNEQFF
CDR3 DNA: TGTGCCAGCAGGCCTACTAGCGGGGGCGGAAATGAGCAGTTCTTC
D gene: TRBD2
CDR3 length: 15
V gene: TRBV6-2/TRBV6-3
clone size: .
J gene: TRBJ2-1

CDR3 protein: CASSRPSGRDTEAFF
CDR3 DNA: TGTGCCAGCAGCCGCCCATCAGGGAGGGACACTGAAGCTTTCTTT
D gene: .
CDR3 length: 15
V gene: TRBV25-1
clone size: .
J gene: TRBJ1-1